This entry lists 19 T cell receptor beta chains sequenced from one sample in a study of PD-L1 blockade in urothelial cancer. Time point here: pretreatment peripheral blood. The method was immunoSEQ multiplex PCR; TCRdb's version includes in-frame clones alone and lacks a portion of them. Here the sample spans about 95,000 clones, roughly 91% being singletons. This specimen consisted of PBMCs, obtained around atezolizumab (anti-PD-L1) treatment. These receptors came from a man aged 55-75 years with urothelial cancer.

The gene calls are TRBV7-2 and TRBJ2-7; no reliable D call. Trimming left V 5 bases short and J 3 bases short, with 8 bases between. The CDR3 runs to 12 residues. The germline V gene encodes CDR1 SGHTA and CDR2 FQGNSA. The DNA of the CDR3 is TGTGCCAGCAGCCCGACTCACTACGAGCAGTACTTC. It encodes CASSPTHYEQYF.

The rearrangement joins TRBV9 to TRBJ2-5, with 7 nucleotides matching TRBD2. Germline CDR1 reads SGDLS; CDR2 reads YYNGEE. V shed 2 bases and J 5 bases; nucleotides not matched to a gene: 12. CDR3 length equals 16 residues. The CDR3 is CASSVNPGRALETQYF. CDR3 DNA sequence: TGTGCCAGCAGCGTCAACCCTGGGAGGGCCTTGGAGACCCAGTACTTC.

For the CDR3, the DNA is TGTGCCAGCAGCATCGGTCTCAGTGGGGCTAACAATGAGCAGTTCTTC. Protein product: CASSIGLSGANNEQFF. This sequence joins TRBV5-5 and TRBJ2-1, with a weak D call TRBD1 (5 bases). The germline V and J ends were trimmed by 4 bases and 5 bases, with 19 bases remaining between them. CDR3 length: 16 residues. Germline V gene sequence: CDR1 SGHKS, CDR2 YYEKEE (reference sequence).

The CDR3: CASSYTTGSGNTIYF. DNA for the CDR3: TGTGCCAGCAGTTACACGACAGGCTCTGGAAACACCATATATTTT. The rearrangement uses TRBV6-5 and TRBJ1-3; D may be TRBD1 (6 bases). The V gene's germline CDR1 is MNHEY and CDR2 SVGAGI. This CDR3 is built from 15 residues. V lost 2 bases and J lost 0, with 8 bases in between.

The chain uses TRBV7-6 and TRBJ2-2, with D unclear. The CDR3 consists of 13 residues. Germline CDR1 SGHVS, CDR2 FNYEAQ. Deletions cut 6 bases from V and 4 bases from J, with 9 bases between. CDR3 DNA sequence: TGTGCCAGCAGTTTTGAGGTCACCGGGGAGCTGTTTTTT. Protein: CASSFEVTGELFF.

The genes are TRBV27 and TRBJ1-2; TRBD1 aligns across 9 bases. Germline V lookup: CDR1 MNHEY, CDR2 SMNVEV (reference sequence). This CDR3 comprises 14 residues. V shed 5 bases, J shed 8 bases, and the junction held 9 bases outside the gene matches. The CDR3 DNA follows: TGTGCCAGCAGTACTCGGACAGGGGACATGGGCTACACCTTC. Protein: CASSTRTGDMGYTF.

The rearrangement joins TRBV9 to TRBJ2-7; D is possibly TRBD1 (6 bases). The CDR3 has 14 amino acids. Trimming removed 4 bases from V and 3 bases from J, with 14 bases in between. The germline V gene has CDR1 SGDLS and CDR2 YYNGEE. Written as DNA, the CDR3 is TGTGCCAGCAGCCCTAGGACAGACGGCTACGAGCAGTACTTC. Its protein is CASSPRTDGYEQYF. Variable domain in full (rest from reference TRBV9 and TRBJ2-7): DSGVTQTPKHLITATGQRVTLRCSPRSGDLSVYWYQQSLDQGLQFLIQYYNGEERAKGNILERFSAQQFPDLHSELNLSSLELGDSALYFCASSPRTDGYEQYFGPGTRLTVT.

The V gene is TRBV5-4, the J gene TRBJ1-2, with unresolved D. From germline, CDR1 is SGHNT and CDR2 YYREEE (reference sequence). The CDR3 is 14 residues long. Trimming left V 0 bases short and J 3 bases short, with 9 bases between. The CDR3 loop reads CASSLEQAYYGYTF. Here the CDR3 DNA reads TGTGCCAGCAGCTTGGAGCAGGCATACTATGGCTACACCTTC.

The chain is built from TRBV5-1 and TRBJ2-5; 7 bases fit TRBD1. The germline CDR1 and CDR2 sequences are SGHRS and YFSETQ. The length of the CDR3 is 16 residues. V was pared by 4 bases and J by 2 bases, with 11 bases of the junction left unmatched. CDR3 protein: CASSLGTGTVQETQYF. The CDR3 DNA follows: TGCGCCAGCAGCCTAGGGACCGGGACAGTACAAGAGACCCAGTACTTC.

The chain uses TRBV1 and TRBJ2-7; the D call of TRBD2 is as the table states it, not checked on the DNA. TRBV1 is labeled a pseudogene. This CDR3 is built from 17 residues. CDR3 protein: CTSSQDPAGGVPYEQYF. CDR3 nucleotide sequence: TGCACCAGCAGCCAAGATCCCGCGGGAGGCGTTCCCTACGAGCAGTACTTC.

The rearrangement uses TRBV9 and TRBJ2-7; a weak D match, TRBD1 (6 bases). The CDR3 is 14 residues long. CDR1 is SGDLS, CDR2 YYNGEE, per germline. Trimming took 2 bases from V and 5 from J, leaving 14 bases between them. The CDR3 sequence is CASSVAGGWNEQYF. CDR3 sequence (DNA): TGTGCCAGCAGCGTGGCTGGGGGCTGGAACGAGCAGTACTTC.

The rearrangement links TRBV10-3 to TRBJ2-3, with 7 nucleotides matching TRBD2. Unmatched junction bases numbered 7, after V lost 6 bases and J lost 4 bases. The germline gives CDR1 ENHRY, CDR2 SYGVKD. The CDR3 sequence is 14 residues long. CDR3 bases: TGTGCCATCAGGAGCGTGGGGGGGGCAGATACGCAGTATTTT. Amino acids: CAIRSVGGADTQYF.

This clone was seen a handful of times. V is TRBV12-2 and J is TRBJ1-1. TRBV12-2 is labeled a pseudogene. CDR3 length: 12 residues. The DNA for the CDR3 is TGTGCAAGTCGCCTACGTGCACCGAAAGCTTTCTTT. This sequence encodes CASRLRAPKAFF.

The CDR3 bases are TGCGCCAGCAGCCGCTTGACAGAGCCACATGGCTACACCTTC. It yields the protein CASSRLTEPHGYTF. The chain uses TRBV4-1 and TRBJ1-2; TRBD1 might be the D (5 bases). This CDR3 spans 14 amino acids. Germline V gene sequence: CDR1 MGHRA, CDR2 YSYEKL. V lost 4 bases, J lost 6 bases, and 15 bases lay in between.

This clone was seen only once. The chain combines TRBV7-9 with TRBJ2-1, with D possibly matching TRBD1 (6 bases). V lost 4 bases and J 8 bases, leaving 9 bases between the germline ends. This CDR3 region has 12 residues. Germline V gene sequence: CDR1 SEHNR, CDR2 FQNEAQ (reference sequence). CDR3 sequence (DNA): TGTGCCAGCAGCTATACAGGGTATGAGCAGTTCTTC. Its translation is CASSYTGYEQFF.

This rearrangement joins TRBV11-2 to TRBJ2-3; 12 nucleotides line up with TRBD2. The CDR3 totals 14 residues. The V gene end was trimmed by 10 bases and the J gene end by 4 bases; junction bases not matched to a gene: 6. Germline V gene sequence: CDR1 SGHAT, CDR2 FQNNGV. The CDR3 sequence: CATSSGGAADTQYF. The CDR3 region has the DNA TGTGCCACGTCTAGCGGGGGGGCCGCAGATACGCAGTATTTT.

The chain couples TRBV7-3 to TRBJ1-1, with 12 bases lining up with TRBD1. Trimming took 5 bases from V and 0 from J; bases not matched to a gene: 7. There are 17 residues in the CDR3. Germline V gives CDR1 SGHTA, CDR2 FQGTGA. The CDR3 bases are TGTGCCAGCAGCGTGACCGGGACAGGGGGCTTGAACACTGAAGCTTTCTTT. Its protein is CASSVTGTGGLNTEAFF.

The genes are TRBV12-5 and TRBJ2-1, with 9 bases aligning to TRBD1. V dropped 6 bases and J dropped 6; count of bases not matched to a gene: 9. CDR1 and CDR2 from the germline V gene are LGHNT and FRNRAP. The CDR3 covers 15 residues. The CDR3 nucleotides read TGTGCTAGTGGACAAAACAGGGGGCGAGGCAATGAGCAGTTCTTC. This encodes CASGQNRGRGNEQFF. Complete variable domain (other parts from reference TRBV12-5 and TRBJ2-1): DARVTQTPRHKVTEMGQEVTMRCQPILGHNTVFWYRQTMMQGLELLAYFRNRAPLDDSGMPKDRFSAEMPDATLATLKIQPSEPRDSAVYFCASGQNRGRGNEQFFGPGTRLTVL.

This chain uses TRBV5-4 with TRBJ2-3, with 8 bases that match TRBD2. This CDR3 is 18 amino acids long. Germline values: CDR1 SGHNT, CDR2 YYREEE (reference sequence). Unmatched junction bases numbered 16, after V lost 4 bases and J lost 3 bases. The CDR3 sequence: CASSPTGGALRATDTQYF. Here the CDR3 DNA reads TGTGCCAGCAGCCCGACGGGGGGGGCGCTTAGGGCTACAGATACGCAGTATTTT.